This T cell receptor (beta chain) comes out of a study of cytotoxic CD8 clonotypes in ibrutinib-treated CLL. The repertoire was sequenced with immunoSEQ multiplex PCR; TCRdb's copy has only in-frame clones and lacks some. This table holds around 250,000 clones, under 75% found once. Per germline, CDR1 SNHLY and CDR2 FYNNEI. The V end was cut by 5 bases, the J end by 5 bases, with 15 bases between. The CDR3 runs to 14 residues. This clone has a handful of counts. This sequence was found in a human donor with chronic lymphocytic leukemia. Sequencing was performed on PBMCs, taken after 24 months of ibrutinib treatment. This chain uses TRBV2 with TRBJ1-1; D possibly corresponds to TRBD1 (6 bases). The CDR3: CASSKVQGGTEAFF. The DNA of the CDR3 is TGTGCCAGCAGTAAAGTACAGGGTGGGACTGAAGCTTTCTTT.